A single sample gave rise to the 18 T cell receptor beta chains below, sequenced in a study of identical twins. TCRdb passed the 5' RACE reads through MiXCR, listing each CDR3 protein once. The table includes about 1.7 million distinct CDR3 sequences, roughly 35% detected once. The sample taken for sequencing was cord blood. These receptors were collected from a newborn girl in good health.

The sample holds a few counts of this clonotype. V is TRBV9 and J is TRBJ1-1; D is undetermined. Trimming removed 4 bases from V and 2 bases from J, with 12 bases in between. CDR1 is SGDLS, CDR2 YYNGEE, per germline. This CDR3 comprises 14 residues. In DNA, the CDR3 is TGTGCCAGCAGCCTAGGAGATCCCAACACTGAAGCTTTCTTT. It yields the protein CASSLGDPNTEAFF.

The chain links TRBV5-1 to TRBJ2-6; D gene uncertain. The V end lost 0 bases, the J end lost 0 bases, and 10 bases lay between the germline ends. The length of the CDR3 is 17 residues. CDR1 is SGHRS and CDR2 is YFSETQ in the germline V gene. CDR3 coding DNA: TGCGCCAGCAGCTTGGTGGGTCCCGACTCTGGGGCCAACGTCCTGACTTTC. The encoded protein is CASSLVGPDSGANVLTF.

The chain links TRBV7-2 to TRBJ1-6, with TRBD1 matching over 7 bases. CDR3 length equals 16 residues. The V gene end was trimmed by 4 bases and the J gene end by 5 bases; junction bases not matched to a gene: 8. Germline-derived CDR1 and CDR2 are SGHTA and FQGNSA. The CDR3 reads CASSSLTGLHNSPLHF. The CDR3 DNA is TGTGCCAGCAGCTCCTTGACAGGGTTACATAATTCACCCCTCCACTTT.

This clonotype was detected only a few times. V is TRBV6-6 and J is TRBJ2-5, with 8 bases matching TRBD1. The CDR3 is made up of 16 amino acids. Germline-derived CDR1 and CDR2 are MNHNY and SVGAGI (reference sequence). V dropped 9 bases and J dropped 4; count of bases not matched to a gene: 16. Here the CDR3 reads CASTTTRQGRGETQYF. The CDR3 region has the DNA TGTGCCAGTACAACGACCCGACAGGGGAGAGGAGAGACCCAGTACTTC.

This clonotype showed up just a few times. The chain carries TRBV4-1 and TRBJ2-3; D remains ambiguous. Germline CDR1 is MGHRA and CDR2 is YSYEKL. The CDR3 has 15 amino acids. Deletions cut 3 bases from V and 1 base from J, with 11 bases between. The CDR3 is CASSHVFSGTDTQYF. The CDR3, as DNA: TGCGCCAGCAGCCATGTATTTAGTGGCACAGATACGCAGTATTTT.

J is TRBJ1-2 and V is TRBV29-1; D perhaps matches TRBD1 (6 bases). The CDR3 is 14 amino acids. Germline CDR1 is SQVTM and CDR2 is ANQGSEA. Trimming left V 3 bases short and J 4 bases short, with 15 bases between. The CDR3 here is CSVDRTEGAYGYTF. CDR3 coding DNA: TGCAGCGTTGACAGGACAGAGGGCGCCTATGGCTACACCTTC.

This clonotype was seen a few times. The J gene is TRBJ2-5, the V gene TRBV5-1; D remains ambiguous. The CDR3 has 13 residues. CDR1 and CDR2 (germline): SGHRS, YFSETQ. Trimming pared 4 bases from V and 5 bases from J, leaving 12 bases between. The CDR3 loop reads CASSVEGLETQYF. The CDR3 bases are TGCGCCAGCAGCGTTGAAGGGCTCGAGACCCAGTACTTC.

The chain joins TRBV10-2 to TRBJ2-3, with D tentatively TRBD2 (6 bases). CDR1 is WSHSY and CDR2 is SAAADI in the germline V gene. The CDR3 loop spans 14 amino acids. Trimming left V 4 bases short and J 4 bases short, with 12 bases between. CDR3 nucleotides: TGCGCCAGCAGTGTCTTAGCGGCCGCAGATACGCAGTATTTT. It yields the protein CASSVLAAADTQYF.

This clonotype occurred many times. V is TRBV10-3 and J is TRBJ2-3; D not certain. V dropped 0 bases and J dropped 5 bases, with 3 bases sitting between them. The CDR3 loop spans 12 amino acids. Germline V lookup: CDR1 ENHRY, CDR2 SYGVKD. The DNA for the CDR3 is TGTGCCATCAGTGAGTCGGGAGATACGCAGTATTTT. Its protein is CAISESGDTQYF.

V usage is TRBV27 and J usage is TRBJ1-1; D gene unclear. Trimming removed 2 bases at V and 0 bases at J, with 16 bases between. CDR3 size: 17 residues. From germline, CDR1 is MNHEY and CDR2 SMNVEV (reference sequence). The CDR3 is CASSLRTVQTMNTEAFF. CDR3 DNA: TGTGCCAGCAGTTTACGGACCGTGCAAACCATGAACACTGAAGCTTTCTTT.

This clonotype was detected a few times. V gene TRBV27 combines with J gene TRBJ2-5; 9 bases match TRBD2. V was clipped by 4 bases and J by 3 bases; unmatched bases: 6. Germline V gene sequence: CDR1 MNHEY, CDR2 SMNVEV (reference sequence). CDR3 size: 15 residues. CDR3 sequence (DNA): TGTGCCAGCAGTTGGAATAGCGGGAGAAAAGAGACCCAGTACTTC. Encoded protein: CASSWNSGRKETQYF.

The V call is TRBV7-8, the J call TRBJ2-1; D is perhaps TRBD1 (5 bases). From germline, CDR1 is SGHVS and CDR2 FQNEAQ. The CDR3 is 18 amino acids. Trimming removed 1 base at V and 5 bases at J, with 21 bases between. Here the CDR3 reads CASSLVRGYRKGHNEQFF. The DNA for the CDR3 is TGTGCCAGCAGCTTAGTAAGGGGATATCGAAAGGGCCACAATGAGCAGTTCTTC.

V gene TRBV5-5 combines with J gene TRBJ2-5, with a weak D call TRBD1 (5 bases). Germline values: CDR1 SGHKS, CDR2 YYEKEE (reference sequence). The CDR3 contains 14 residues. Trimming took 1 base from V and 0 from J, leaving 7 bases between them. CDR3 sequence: CASSLPGYQETQYF. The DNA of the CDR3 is TGTGCCAGCAGCTTGCCAGGGTACCAAGAGACCCAGTACTTC. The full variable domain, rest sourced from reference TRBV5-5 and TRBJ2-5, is DAGVTQSPTHLIKTRGQQVTLRCSPISGHKSVSWYQQVLGQGPQFIFQYYEKEERGRGNFPDRFSARQFPNYSSELNVNALLLGDSALYLCASSLPGYQETQYFGPGTRLLVL.

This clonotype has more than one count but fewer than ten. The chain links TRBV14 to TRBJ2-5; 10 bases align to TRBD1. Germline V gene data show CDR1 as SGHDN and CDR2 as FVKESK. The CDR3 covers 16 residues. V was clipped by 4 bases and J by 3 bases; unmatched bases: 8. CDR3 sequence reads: CASSPFPGTGEETQYF. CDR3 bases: TGTGCCAGCAGCCCCTTTCCCGGGACAGGGGAAGAGACCCAGTACTTC.

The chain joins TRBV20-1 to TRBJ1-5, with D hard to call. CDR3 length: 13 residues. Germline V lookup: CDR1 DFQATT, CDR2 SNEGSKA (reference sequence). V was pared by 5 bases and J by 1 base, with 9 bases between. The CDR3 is CSADPPSNQPQHF. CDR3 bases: TGCAGTGCTGACCCACCCAGCAATCAGCCCCAGCATTTT.

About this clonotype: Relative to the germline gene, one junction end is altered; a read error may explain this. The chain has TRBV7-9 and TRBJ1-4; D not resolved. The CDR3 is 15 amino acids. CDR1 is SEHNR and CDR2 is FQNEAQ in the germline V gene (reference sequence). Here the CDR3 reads CAGSLAEFLNEKLFF. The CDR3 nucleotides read TGTGCCGGCAGCTTAGCAGAATTTCTTAATGAAAAACTGTTTTTT.

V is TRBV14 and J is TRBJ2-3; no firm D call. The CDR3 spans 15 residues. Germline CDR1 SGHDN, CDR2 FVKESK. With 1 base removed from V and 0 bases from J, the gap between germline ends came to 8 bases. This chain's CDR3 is CASSQVLGSTDTQYF. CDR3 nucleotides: TGTGCCAGCAGCCAAGTTCTGGGTAGCACAGATACGCAGTATTTT.

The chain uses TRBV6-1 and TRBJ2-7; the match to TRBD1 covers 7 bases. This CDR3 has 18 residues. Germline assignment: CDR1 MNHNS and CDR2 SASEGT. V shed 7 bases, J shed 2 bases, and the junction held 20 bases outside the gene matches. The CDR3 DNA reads TGTGCCAGCACCCTCTACCCTTTGGAACAGGGGTTTCCCTACGAGCAGTACTTC. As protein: CASTLYPLEQGFPYEQYF.